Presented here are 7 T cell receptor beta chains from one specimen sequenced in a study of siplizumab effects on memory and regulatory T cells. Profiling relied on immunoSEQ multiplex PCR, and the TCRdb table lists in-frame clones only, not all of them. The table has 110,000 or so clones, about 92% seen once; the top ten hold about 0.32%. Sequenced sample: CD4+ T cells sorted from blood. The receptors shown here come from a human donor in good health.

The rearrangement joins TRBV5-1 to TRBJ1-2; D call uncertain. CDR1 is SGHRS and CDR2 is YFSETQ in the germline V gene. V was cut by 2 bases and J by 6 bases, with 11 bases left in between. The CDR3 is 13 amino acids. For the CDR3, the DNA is TGCGCCAGCAGCTTCCAACCTTCAGATGGCTACACCTTC. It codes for CASSFQPSDGYTF.

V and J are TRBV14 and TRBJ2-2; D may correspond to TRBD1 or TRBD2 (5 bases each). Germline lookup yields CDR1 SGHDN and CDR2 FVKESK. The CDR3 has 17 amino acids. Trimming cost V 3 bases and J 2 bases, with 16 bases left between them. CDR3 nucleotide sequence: TGTGCCAGCAGCCATACCACCGGGACCGATAACACCGGGGAGCTGTTTTTT. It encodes CASSHTTGTDNTGELFF. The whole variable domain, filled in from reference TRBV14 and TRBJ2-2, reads EAGVTQFPSHSVIEKGQTVTLRCDPISGHDNLYWYRRVMGKEIKFLLHFVKESKQDESGMPNNRFLAERTGGTYSTLKVQPAELEDSGVYFCASSHTTGTDNTGELFFGEGSRLTVL.

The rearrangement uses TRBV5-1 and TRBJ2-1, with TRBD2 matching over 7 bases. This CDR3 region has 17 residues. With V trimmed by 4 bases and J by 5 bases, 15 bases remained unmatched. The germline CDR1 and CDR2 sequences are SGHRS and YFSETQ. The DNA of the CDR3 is TGCGCCAGCAGCCCCCGCCTGGGGCGCGGGGGAAACAATGAGCAGTTCTTC. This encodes CASSPRLGRGGNNEQFF.

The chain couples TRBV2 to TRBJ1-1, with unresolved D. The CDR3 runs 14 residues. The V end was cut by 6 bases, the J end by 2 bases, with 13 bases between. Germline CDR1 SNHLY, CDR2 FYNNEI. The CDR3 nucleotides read TGTGCCAGCAGCCCCACGTGGTTAAACACTGAAGCTTTCTTT. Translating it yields CASSPTWLNTEAFF.

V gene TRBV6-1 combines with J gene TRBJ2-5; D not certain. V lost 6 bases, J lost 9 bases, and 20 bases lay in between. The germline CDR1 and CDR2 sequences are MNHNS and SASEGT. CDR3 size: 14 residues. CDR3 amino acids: CASRDQLGLRAQYF. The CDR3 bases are TGTGCCAGCAGAGATCAGCTAGGGCTCCGGGCCCAGTACTTC.

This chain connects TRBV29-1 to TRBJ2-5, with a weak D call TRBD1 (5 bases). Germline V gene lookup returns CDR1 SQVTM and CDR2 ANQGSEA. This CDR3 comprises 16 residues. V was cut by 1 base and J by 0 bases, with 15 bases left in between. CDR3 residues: CSVEVSGQGHQETQYF. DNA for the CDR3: TGCAGCGTTGAAGTTTCTGGGCAGGGCCACCAAGAGACCCAGTACTTC.

CDR3 sequence: CASSEVGASSYNEQFF. DNA of the CDR3: TGTGCCAGCAGCGAAGTAGGGGCCAGCTCCTACAATGAGCAGTTCTTC. The chain couples TRBV4-2 to TRBJ2-1; a possible D gene is TRBD1 (5 bases). Germline V gene data show CDR1 as LGHNA and CDR2 as YNFKEQ. Trimming cost V 5 bases and J 0 bases, with 14 bases left between them. CDR3 length: 16 amino acids.